There are a few counts of the clone carrying this T cell receptor (beta chain). This specimen comes from a study of blood T cells in healthy people across ages. It was with a sample-barcoded 5' primer and a J-beta primer mix that a second PCR of about 6 to 12 cycles was run. One entry per CDR3 protein, called by TCRdb with MiXCR from the 5' RACE reads. The sample holds 1.5 million to 2 million distinct CDR3 sequences, approximately 40% seen once. The CDR3 is 14 residues long. Germline V CDR1 and CDR2: SQVTM, ANQGSEA. The sequencing input was blood. The sequence was obtained from a human donor in good health. This chain connects TRBV29-1 to TRBJ2-5; 8 positions agree with TRBD2. The J call may be wrong; the DNA end is better matched by TRBJ2-1. The CDR3 sequence: CSVGIAGNQETQFF. DNA of the CDR3: TGCAGCGTTGGCATAGCGGGGAATCAAGAGACCCAGTTCTTC.